The rows below give T cell receptor beta chains drawn from one sample of a study of blood T cell repertoires in COVID-19. TCRdb's table, derived via immunoSEQ multiplex PCR, lists solely in-frame clones and lacks some. The sample lists over 150,000 clones, around 90% seen once, with 0.58% in the top ten. Material for sequencing was peripheral blood. Receptors originate from a man in his 60s with COVID-19, enrolled during active disease. Both conserved end residues are part of each CDR3. A D gene is named only where the DNA matches it firmly. Not every row has a clone size; where given, it reads once, few, many or a size class.

-,TRBV21-1,TRBJ2-2,-,CASRWAGNTGELFF,TGTGCCAGCAGGTGGGCGGGGAACACCGGGGAGCTGTTTTTT
-,TRBV19,TRBJ1-2,-,CASSEQGRGYGYTF,TGTGCCAGTAGTGAACAGGGTCGGGGCTATGGCTACACCTTC
-,TRBV11-2,TRBJ1-1,-,CASSLGRGDAFF,TGTGCCAGCAGCCTCGGGAGGGGTGACGCTTTCTTT
-,TRBV25-1,TRBJ2-1,once,CASSERDYEQFF,TGTGCCAGCAGCGAGAGGGACTATGAGCAGTTCTTC
-,TRBV5-1,TRBJ2-5,-,CASSLDDSEETQYF,TGCGCCAGCAGCTTGGACGACTCCGAAGAGACCCAGTACTTC
TRBD1,TRBV7-7,TRBJ1-6,-,CATSPIQGDSPLHF,TGTGCTACTTCACCGATACAGGGGGACTCACCCCTCCACTTT
-,TRBV6-2/TRBV6-3,TRBJ1-6,-,CASSYSARPLHF,TGTGCCAGCAGTTACAGTGCGAGACCCCTCCACTTT
TRBD2,TRBV5-4,TRBJ2-1,-,CASSLASGRANEQFF,TGTGCCAGCAGCTTAGCTAGCGGGAGGGCCAATGAGCAGTTCTTC
-,TRBV6-5,TRBJ1-1,few,CASKGPGLEAFF,TGTGCCAGCAAAGGGCCGGGACTTGAAGCTTTCTTT
TRBD2,TRBV10-3,TRBJ2-1,once,CAISDPGLAGGNEQFF,TGTGCCATCAGTGACCCGGGACTAGCGGGGGGGAATGAGCAGTTCTTC
-,TRBV9,TRBJ1-5,-,CASSVAPEGGQPQHF,TGTGCCAGCAGCGTAGCTCCGGAAGGGGGACAGCCCCAGCATTTT
TRBD2,TRBV19,TRBJ2-7,-,CATAGASGRDEQYF,TGTGCCACCGCCGGGGCTAGCGGGAGAGACGAGCAGTACTTC
-,TRBV7-9,TRBJ1-3,-,CASSRGEDNRNTIYF,TGTGCCAGCAGCAGAGGGGAGGACAACCGAAACACCATATATTTT
-,TRBV21-1,TRBJ2-3,-,CASSGRTRTDTQYF,TGTGCCAGCAGCGGCCGTACCCGCACAGATACGCAGTATTTT
TRBD2,TRBV24-1,TRBJ2-3,-,CATSDKAGVGTDTQYF,TGTGCCACCAGTGATAAAGCGGGAGTTGGCACAGATACGCAGTATTTT
TRBD1,TRBV30,TRBJ1-2,many,CAWSRGPTYGYTF,TGTGCCTGGAGCAGGGGGCCAACCTATGGCTACACCTTC
-,TRBV28,TRBJ2-5,-,CASKALEYETQYF,TGTGCCAGCAAGGCGCTGGAGTATGAGACCCAGTACTTC
-,TRBV10-3,TRBJ2-7,-,CAISDPYEQYF,TGTGCCATCAGTGACCCGTACGAGCAGTACTTC
-,TRBV19,TRBJ2-3,-,CASSMQGREGGDTQYF,TGTGCCAGTAGTATGCAAGGGAGGGAGGGGGGAGATACGCAGTATTTT
-,TRBV4-1,TRBJ2-1,few,CASSQPGGNNEQFF,TGCGCCAGCAGCCAACCCGGAGGAAACAATGAGCAGTTCTTC
TRBD1,TRBV7-2,TRBJ2-7,-,CASSSILQGPRNEQYF,TGTGCCAGCAGCTCAATCTTACAGGGGCCGCGGAACGAGCAGTACTTC
TRBD1,TRBV28,TRBJ2-2,-,CASTMTGTGGTGELFF,TGTGCCAGCACCATGACCGGGACAGGGGGTACTGGGGAGCTGTTTTTT
-,TRBV18,TRBJ2-7,few,CASSPKNLDNEQYF,TGTGCCAGCTCACCGAAGAACCTTGACAACGAGCAGTACTTC
-,TRBV6-1,TRBJ1-2,once,CASSDRGYSYGYTF,TGTGCCAGCAGTGATCGAGGGTATAGCTATGGCTACACCTTC
-,TRBV27,TRBJ1-2,-,CASSLSGGRAGGYTF,TGTGCCAGCAGTTTATCGGGTGGCAGGGCTGGCGGCTACACCTTC
TRBD2,TRBV5-6,TRBJ2-7,-,CASSNFPKVSGGRSYEQYF,TGTGCCAGCAGTAACTTCCCGAAGGTATCGGGAGGGAGATCCTACGAGCAGTACTTC
TRBD1,TRBV30,TRBJ1-5,-,CAWSLRDRGYSNQPQHF,TGTGCCTGGAGTCTCCGGGACAGGGGTTATAGCAATCAGCCCCAGCATTTT
TRBD1,TRBV3-1/TRBV3-2,TRBJ2-7,few,CASSQPPGTVSYEQYF,TGTGCCAGCAGCCAGCCCCCCGGGACAGTCTCCTACGAGCAGTACTTC
-,TRBV18,TRBJ1-1,-,CASSPRGYTEAFF,TGTGCCAGCTCACCTAGGGGATACACTGAAGCTTTCTTT